The table lists the clone carrying this TCR beta chain with many counts. What it recognizes is unknown. The sample is drawn from a study of metastatic and nonmetastatic thyroid tumors. Study context: Repertoires from malignant and benign thyroid patients were compared across blood and tumor or nodule tissue. Study-wide results and limits: Across blood and tumor, TCR beta diversity in malignant thyroid tumors was reportedly significantly higher than in benign nodules.

In the source study's methods: Between-group CDR3 differences, defined by clinicopathological status, yielded a distant-metastasis classifier for papillary thyroid cancer. TCRdb re-called clones from the PCR reads using MiXCR. It is TCRdb's table, rather than the study itself, that gives the V and J calls and clone size. Of roughly 89,000 clones listed, approximately 12% were seen once; the top ten hold 8.5% to 10%. V was pared by 6 bases and J by 6 bases, with 5 bases of the junction left unmatched. Germline V gene sequence: CDR1 LNHDA, CDR2 SQIVND (reference sequence). CDR3 size: 12 residues. None of the patients had undergone any treatment ahead of thyroid surgery.

V is TRBV19 and J is TRBJ2-7, with TRBD1 matching over 7 bases. This sequence originates from a female donor with papillary thyroid cancer or a benign thyroid nodule (not recorded which). Some clones in this sample may be carry-over from other donors' samples. The source material was tumor tissue. DNA for the CDR3: TGTGCCAGTAGCCGACAGGGTGGCGAGCAGTACTTC. It codes for CASSRQGGEQYF.